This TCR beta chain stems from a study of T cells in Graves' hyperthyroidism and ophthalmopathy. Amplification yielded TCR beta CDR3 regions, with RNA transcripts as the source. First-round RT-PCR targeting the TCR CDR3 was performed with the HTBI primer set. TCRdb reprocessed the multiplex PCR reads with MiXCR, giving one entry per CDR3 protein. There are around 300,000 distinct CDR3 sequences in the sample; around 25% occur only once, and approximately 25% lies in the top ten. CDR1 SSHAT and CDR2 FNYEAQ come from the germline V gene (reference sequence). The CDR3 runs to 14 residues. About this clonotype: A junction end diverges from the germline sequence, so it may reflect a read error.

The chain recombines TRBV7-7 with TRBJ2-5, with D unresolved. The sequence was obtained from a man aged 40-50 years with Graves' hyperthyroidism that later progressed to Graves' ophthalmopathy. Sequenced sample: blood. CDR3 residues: CASSSAQESWTQYF. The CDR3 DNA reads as TGTGCTAGCAGCTCAGCCCAGGAAAGTTGGACCCAGTACTTC. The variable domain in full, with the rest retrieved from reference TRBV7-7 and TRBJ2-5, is GAGVSQSPRYKVTKRGQDVTLRCDPISSHATLYWYQQALGQGPEFLTYFNYEAQPDKSGLPSDRFSAERPEGSISTLTIQRTEQRDSAMYRCASSSAQESWTQYFGPGTRLLVL.